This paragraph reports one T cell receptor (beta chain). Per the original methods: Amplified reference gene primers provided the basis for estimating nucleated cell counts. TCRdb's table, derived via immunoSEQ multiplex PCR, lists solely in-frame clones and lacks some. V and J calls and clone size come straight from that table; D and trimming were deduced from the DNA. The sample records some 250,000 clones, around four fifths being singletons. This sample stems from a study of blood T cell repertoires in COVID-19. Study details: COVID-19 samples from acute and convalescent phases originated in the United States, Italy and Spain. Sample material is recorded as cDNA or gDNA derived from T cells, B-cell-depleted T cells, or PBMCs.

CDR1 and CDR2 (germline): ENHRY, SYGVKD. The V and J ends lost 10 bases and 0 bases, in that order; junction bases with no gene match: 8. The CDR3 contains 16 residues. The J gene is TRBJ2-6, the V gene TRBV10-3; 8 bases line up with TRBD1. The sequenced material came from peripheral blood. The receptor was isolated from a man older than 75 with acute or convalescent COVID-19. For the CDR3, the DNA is TGTGCCACCCAAGGGACAGGCCTCTCTGGGGCCAACGTCCTGACTTTC. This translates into CATQGTGLSGANVLTF.